These 19 T cell receptor beta chains were sequenced from one sample in a study of T cell responses to AZD1222 COVID-19 vaccine. Here immunoSEQ multiplex PCR was the method, and the copy in TCRdb shows in-frame clones only, minus some. The sample holds around 100,000 clones, about nine tenths seen once. The sample consisted of peripheral blood, taken on day 0 of AZD1222 vaccination. These receptor sequences come from an adult in good health.

This chain links TRBV5-6 with TRBJ1-4; D may be TRBD1 (5 bases). V lost 7 bases, J lost 7 bases, and 14 bases lay in between. Germline lookup yields CDR1 SGHDT and CDR2 YYEEEE. The CDR3 contains 13 residues. The CDR3 DNA reads as TGTGCCAGCGGCAAGGAGACAGCTGAAAAACTGTTTTTT. Amino acids: CASGKETAEKLFF.

This rearrangement joins TRBV10-3 to TRBJ1-5; no reliable D call. The CDR3 covers 14 residues. V was pared by 4 bases and J by 0 bases, with 7 bases between. Germline assignment: CDR1 ENHRY and CDR2 SYGVKD. CDR3 in amino acids: CAISATDSNQPQHF. The CDR3 DNA follows: TGTGCCATCAGTGCAACAGATAGCAATCAGCCCCAGCATTTT.

The V and J genes are TRBV5-8 and TRBJ1-1; D is ambiguous. Deletions cut 6 bases from V and 0 bases from J, with 6 bases between. The CDR3 is made up of 12 amino acids. Germline V gene data show CDR1 as SGHTS and CDR2 as YDEGEE. Written as DNA, the CDR3 is TGTGCCAGCACCATTATGAACACTGAAGCTTTCTTT. It specifies CASTIMNTEAFF.

The chain has TRBV7-9 and TRBJ2-1; D gene unclear. The CDR3 runs 9 residues. CDR1 and CDR2 from the germline V gene are SEHNR and FQNEAQ (reference sequence). V was shortened by 8 bases and J by 7 bases, with 3 bases between the two germline ends. DNA of the CDR3: TGTGCCAGCCAGAATGAGCAGTTCTTC. Translated, it gives CASQNEQFF.

V and J are TRBV18 and TRBJ2-2; tentative D call: TRBD1 (6 bases). This CDR3 has 14 residues. Germline V gives CDR1 KGHSH, CDR2 LQKENI. Trimming removed 6 bases at V and 2 bases at J, with 10 bases between. CDR3 loop: CASSRDTNTGELFF. DNA of the CDR3: TGTGCCAGCTCCCGGGACACCAACACCGGGGAGCTGTTTTTT.

This chain links TRBV11-2 with TRBJ1-2; D gene uncertain. Germline assignment: CDR1 SGHAT and CDR2 FQNNGV. The CDR3 runs 13 residues. Trimming took 3 bases from V and 5 from J, leaving 10 bases between them. CDR3 DNA sequence: TGTGCCAGCAGCTTTACAGCCTCTTATGGCTACACCTTC. It translates to CASSFTASYGYTF.

The chain uses TRBV5-4 and TRBJ1-4; D perhaps matches TRBD1 (6 bases). CDR1 is SGHNT, CDR2 YYREEE, per germline (reference sequence). The V and J ends lost 4 bases and 2 bases respectively, with 9 bases between them. The CDR3 sequence is 14 residues long. The CDR3 sequence: CASSEGQTNEKLFF. The DNA of the CDR3 is TGTGCCAGCAGCGAAGGACAGACTAATGAAAAACTGTTTTTT.

This chain uses TRBV20-1 with TRBJ2-5; D is unresolved. CDR3 length: 11 residues. Germline V gene lookup returns CDR1 DFQATT and CDR2 SNEGSKA (reference sequence). With 5 bases removed from V and 4 bases from J, the gap between germline ends came to 8 bases. Written as DNA, the CDR3 is TGCAGTGCTTTTATATTAGAGACCCAGTACTTC. Protein sequence: CSAFILETQYF.

The chain links TRBV28 to TRBJ1-1; TRBD1 aligns across 7 bases. Germline V CDR1 and CDR2: MDHEN, SYDVKM. The CDR3 runs 14 residues. V was pared by 5 bases and J by 4 bases, with 7 bases of the junction left unmatched. Written as DNA, the CDR3 is TGTGCCAGCAGTCAACAGGGGTCGAGCACTGAAGCTTTCTTT. Protein: CASSQQGSSTEAFF.

The chain has TRBV6-5 and TRBJ1-5, with TRBD1 identical over 10 bases. The V gene end was trimmed by 7 bases and the J gene end by 6 bases; junction bases not matched to a gene: 6. CDR1 is MNHEY and CDR2 is SVGAGI in the germline V gene. The CDR3 runs 14 residues. CDR3 coding DNA: TGTGCCAGCATCTCGACAGGGGGCGGTCAGCCCCAGCATTTT. Translation gives CASISTGGGQPQHF.

The chain is built from TRBV7-9 and TRBJ1-5, with no clear D. V was pared by 2 bases and J by 6 bases, with 11 bases between. Germline V lookup: CDR1 SEHNR, CDR2 FQNEAQ (reference sequence). This CDR3 has 14 amino acids. DNA for the CDR3: TGTGCCAGCAGCTTAAGCGGGGAAGGTCAGCCCCAGCATTTT. Translating gives CASSLSGEGQPQHF.

The chain has TRBV4-1 and TRBJ1-5; weak D call: TRBD1 (5 bases). Trimming shortened V by 6 bases and J by 6 bases, and 15 bases separated the two germline ends. Germline V gene lookup returns CDR1 MGHRA and CDR2 YSYEKL. CDR3 length equals 14 residues. The CDR3 region has the DNA TGCGCCAGCAGTCTACAGGAATCCAGTCAGCCCCAGCATTTT. It specifies CASSLQESSQPQHF.

The chain's CDR3 is CASSFDREDTEAFF. Written as DNA, the CDR3 is TGCGCCAGCAGCTTTGACAGGGAGGACACTGAAGCTTTCTTT. The chain joins TRBV5-1 to TRBJ1-1; 7 bases line up with TRBD1. Germline CDR1 reads SGHRS; CDR2 reads YFSETQ. V gave up 2 bases and J gave up 3 bases; unmatched junction bases: 4. CDR3 length: 14 residues.

In the case of this clone: The junction does not match germline at one end; this may be a read error. In nucleotides, the CDR3 is TGTGCCAGCAGCTTGGACCGAATCAACAGGATCTTC. It translates to CASSLDRINRIF. The chain uses TRBV5-6 and TRBJ2-1; maybe TRBD1 (5 bases). This CDR3 spans 12 amino acids. Looked up from germline, CDR1 is SGHDT and CDR2 is YYEEEE.

The genes are TRBV2 and TRBJ2-4; D assignment may be TRBD1 or TRBD2 (6 bases each). Germline CDR1 is SNHLY and CDR2 is FYNNEI. Trimming removed 8 bases at V and 0 bases at J, with 11 bases between. The CDR3 is 14 amino acids. CDR3: CASGGGIAKNIQYF. The CDR3, as DNA: TGTGCCAGCGGAGGGGGAATAGCCAAAAACATTCAGTACTTC.

V is TRBV3-1 (or the pseudogene TRBV3-2) and J is TRBJ1-1, with 7 bases aligning to TRBD1. Germline lookup yields CDR1 LGHDT and CDR2 YNNKEL (reference sequence). The CDR3 length is 16 residues. V shed 4 bases and J 8 bases; nucleotides not matched to a gene: 16. This chain's CDR3 is CASSRPGTVGSSEAFF. DNA of the CDR3: TGTGCCAGCAGCCGACCCGGGACAGTGGGATCTTCCGAAGCTTTCTTT.

J is TRBJ1-6 and V is TRBV28; tentative D call: TRBD1 (6 bases). Trimming left V 4 bases short and J 5 bases short, with 18 bases between. The CDR3 length is 17 residues. Germline CDR1 reads MDHEN; CDR2 reads SYDVKM. CDR3 sequence: CASSSAGQGWDNSPLHF. The CDR3 DNA reads TGTGCCAGCAGTTCAGCGGGCCAGGGGTGGGATAATTCACCCCTCCACTTT.

The chain employs TRBV28 and TRBJ1-6; the D gene is possibly TRBD1 (5 bases). V shed 7 bases and J shed 0 bases, with 7 bases lying between them. The germline gives CDR1 MDHEN, CDR2 SYDVKM. The CDR3 extends over 14 amino acids. CDR3: CASIRDSYNSPLHF. The CDR3 coding sequence is TGTGCCAGCATCAGGGACTCCTATAATTCACCCCTCCACTTT.

This chain connects TRBV2 to TRBJ1-6; D gene uncertain. The CDR3 is made up of 14 amino acids. The germline V and J ends were trimmed by 8 bases and 0 bases, with 8 bases remaining between them. In germline, CDR1 is SNHLY, CDR2 FYNNEI. The CDR3 protein is CASGLSSYNSPLHF. CDR3 in DNA: TGTGCCAGCGGGTTAAGCTCCTATAATTCACCCCTCCACTTT.